This T cell receptor (beta chain) is from a study of CD8 T cells in Susac syndrome. Random hexamers were used to reverse transcribe roughly 0.5 to 1 ug of RNA. TCRdb analysed the immunoSEQ multiplex PCR reads with MiXCR anew, one entry per CDR3 protein. The data hold 150,000 to 200,000 distinct CDR3 sequences, with approximately 93% observed a single time. Negative magnetic isolation gave CD8+ and CD4+ cells; FACS enriched CD8+ TEMRA. V dropped 5 bases and J dropped 3; count of bases not matched to a gene: 6. Germline V gene data show CDR1 as LGHNT and CDR2 as FRNRAP. The CDR3 extends over 16 amino acids.

The chain recombines TRBV12-5 with TRBJ2-4; 11 bases map to TRBD1. Sequenced sample: CD4+ T cells from PBMCs. This TCR was sampled from a human donor with multiple sclerosis. CDR3 loop: CASGLDRGLGKNIQYF. CDR3 DNA sequence: TGTGCTAGTGGTCTGGACAGGGGGCTAGGCAAAAACATTCAGTACTTC.